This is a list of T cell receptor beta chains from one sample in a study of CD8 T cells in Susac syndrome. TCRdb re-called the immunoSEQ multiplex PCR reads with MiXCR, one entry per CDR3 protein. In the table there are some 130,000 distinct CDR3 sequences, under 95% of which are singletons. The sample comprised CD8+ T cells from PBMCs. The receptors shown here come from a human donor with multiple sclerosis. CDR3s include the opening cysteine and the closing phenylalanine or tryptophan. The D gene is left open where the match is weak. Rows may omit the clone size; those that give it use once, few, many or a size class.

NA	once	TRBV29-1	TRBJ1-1	TGCAGCGTAGTGGGGGCCGGGGAAGCTTTCTTT	CSVVGAGEAFF
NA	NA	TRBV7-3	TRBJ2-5	TGTGCCAGCAGCTTTGGGGTAGGGGAGGAAGAGACCCAGTACTTC	CASSFGVGEEETQYF
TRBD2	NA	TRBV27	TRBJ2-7	TGTGCCAGCAGTTTAGTTGGAGCGGGAGTTGACGAGCAGTACTTC	CASSLVGAGVDEQYF
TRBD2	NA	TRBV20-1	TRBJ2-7	TGCAGTGGAGCTAGCGGTCAAACCTACGAGCAGTACTTC	CSGASGQTYEQYF
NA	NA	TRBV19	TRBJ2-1	TGTGCCAGTAGTCCGACCGTTAAGAATGAGCAGTTCTTC	CASSPTVKNEQFF
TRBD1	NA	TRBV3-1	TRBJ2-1	TGTGCCAGCAGCCCGCGGGACAGGTTCTACAATGAGCAGTTCTTC	CASSPRDRFYNEQFF
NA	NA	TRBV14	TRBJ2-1	TGTGCCAGCAGCCCCTATGGGGCTCTCTACAATGAGCAGTTCTTC	CASSPYGALYNEQFF
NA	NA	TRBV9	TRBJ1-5	TGTGCCAGCAGCGTAGGACAGCCGAATCAGCCCCAGCATTTT	CASSVGQPNQPQHF
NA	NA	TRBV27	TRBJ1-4	TGTGCCAGCAGGTCAACTAATGAAAAACTGTTTTTT	CASRSTNEKLFF
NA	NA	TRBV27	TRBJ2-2	TGTGCCAGCAGTATAGTACGGACGAACACCGGGGAGCTGTTTTTT	CASSIVRTNTGELFF
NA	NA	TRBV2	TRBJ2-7	TGTGCCAGCAGTGAAGTCGAACAGACTACCGCCTACGAGCAGTACTTC	CASSEVEQTTAYEQYF
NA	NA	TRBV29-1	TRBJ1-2	TGCAGCGTTGAAGGGCAGGGAAACTATGGCTACACCTTC	CSVEGQGNYGYTF
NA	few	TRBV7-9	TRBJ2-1	TGTGCCAGCAGCACCTGGACAGTTTACAATGAGCAGTTCTTC	CASSTWTVYNEQFF
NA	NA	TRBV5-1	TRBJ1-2	TGCGCCAGCAGCGCGGGACGGACGGATTATGGCTACACCTTC	CASSAGRTDYGYTF
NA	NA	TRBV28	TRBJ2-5	TGTGCCAGCAGTTTAGGGCTCATAGGGGGTCAAGAGACCCAGTACTTC	CASSLGLIGGQETQYF
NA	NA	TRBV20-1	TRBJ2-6	TGCAGTGCTAGAGTCCTTTCGGACTCTGGGGCCAACGTCCTGACTTTC	CSARVLSDSGANVLTF
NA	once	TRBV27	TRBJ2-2	TGTGCCAGCAGTTTACAAGATAAACGAACCGGGGAGCTGTTTTTT	CASSLQDKRTGELFF
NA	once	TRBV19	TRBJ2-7	TGTGCCAGTAGTACGACCCGGGACGGCTCCTACGAGCAGTACTTC	CASSTTRDGSYEQYF
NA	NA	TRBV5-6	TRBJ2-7	TGTGCCAGCAGCTGGGGACAAGCCTACGAGCAGTACTTC	CASSWGQAYEQYF
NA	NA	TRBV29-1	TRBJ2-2	TGCAGCGTTCGGATCGGGGAGCTGTTTTTT	CSVRIGELFF
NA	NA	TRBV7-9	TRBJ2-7	TGTGCCAGCAGCTTAGGGGCAGGGGCCCTCTACGAGCAGTACTTC	CASSLGAGALYEQYF
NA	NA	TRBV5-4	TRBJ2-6	TGTGCCAGCAGCCCGGGGAGTGGGGCCAACGTCCTGACTTTC	CASSPGSGANVLTF
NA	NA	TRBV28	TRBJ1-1	TGTGCCAGCAGGACGGAGATGACTGAAGCTTTCTTT	CASRTEMTEAFF
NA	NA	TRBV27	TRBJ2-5	TGTGCCAGCAGATACCTTGGAGAAGAGACCCAGTACTTC	CASRYLGEETQYF
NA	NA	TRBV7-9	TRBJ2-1	TGTGCCAGCAGCTCCAGCTGGATTGGAGTTAGTGAGCAGTTCTTC	CASSSSWIGVSEQFF
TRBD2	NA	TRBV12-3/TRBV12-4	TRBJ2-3	TGTGCCAGCAGTCCGGCCGGACTAGCGGCCACAGATACGCAGTATTTT	CASSPAGLAATDTQYF